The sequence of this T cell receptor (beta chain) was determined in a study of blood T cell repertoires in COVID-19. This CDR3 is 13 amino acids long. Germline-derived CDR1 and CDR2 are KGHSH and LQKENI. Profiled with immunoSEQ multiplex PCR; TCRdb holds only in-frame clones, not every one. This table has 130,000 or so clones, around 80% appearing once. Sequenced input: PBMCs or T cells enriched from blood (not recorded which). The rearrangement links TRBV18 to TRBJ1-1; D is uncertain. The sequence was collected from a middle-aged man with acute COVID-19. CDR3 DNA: TGTCGAGGTTCCTGGGGAGAGAACACTGAAGCTTTCTTT. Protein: CRGSWGENTEAFF.